The following is a T cell receptor (beta chain) sequence with its context. The record originates from a study of radiotherapy plus CTLA-4 blockade in lung cancer. The data were produced by immunoSEQ multiplex PCR, yet TCRdb's version contains in-frame clones alone and is incomplete. Of roughly 88,000 clones in the sample, about four fifths were seen once. CTLA-4 blockade with ipilimumab, together with focal radiation, was given to patients with chemo-refractory metastatic non-small-cell lung cancer. Sample: peripheral blood, taken from a patient treated with radiotherapy plus ipilimumab. The origin of this receptor is a human donor with non-small cell lung cancer who had stable disease on radiotherapy plus ipilimumab.

Here the CDR3 DNA reads TGTGCCACCAGCAGAGATAACAGGGGGTACGAGCAGTACTTC. Residues: CATSRDNRGYEQYF. The chain couples TRBV15 to TRBJ2-7, with 8 bases identical to TRBD1. The V gene end was trimmed by 0 bases and the J gene end by 4 bases; junction bases not matched to a gene: 2. The CDR3 length is 14 residues. CDR1 is LNHNV and CDR2 is YYDKDF in the germline V gene (reference sequence). Combining the CDR3 with reference TRBV15 and TRBJ2-7 gives the whole variable domain DAMVIQNPRYQVTQFGKPVTLSCSQTLNHNVMYWYQQKSSQAPKLLFHYYDKDFNNEADTPDNFQSRRPNTSFCFLDIRSPGLGDTAMYLCATSRDNRGYEQYFGPGTRLTVT.